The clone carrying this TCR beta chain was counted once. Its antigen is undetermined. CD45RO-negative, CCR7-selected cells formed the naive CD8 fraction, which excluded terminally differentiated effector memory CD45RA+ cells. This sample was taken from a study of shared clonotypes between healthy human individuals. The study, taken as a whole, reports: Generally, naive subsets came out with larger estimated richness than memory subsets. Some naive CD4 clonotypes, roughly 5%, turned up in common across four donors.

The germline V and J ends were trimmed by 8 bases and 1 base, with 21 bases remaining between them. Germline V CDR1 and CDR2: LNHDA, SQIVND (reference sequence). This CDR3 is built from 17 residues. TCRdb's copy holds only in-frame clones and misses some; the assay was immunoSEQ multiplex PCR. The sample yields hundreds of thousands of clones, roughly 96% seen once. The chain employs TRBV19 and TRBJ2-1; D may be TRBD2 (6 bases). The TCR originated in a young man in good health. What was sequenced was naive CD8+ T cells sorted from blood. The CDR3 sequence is CASRRRTTSLSYNEQFF. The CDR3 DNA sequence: TGTGCCAGTCGCCGCCGTACGACTAGTCTTTCCTACAATGAGCAGTTCTTC.